Described below is a single TCR beta chain sequence and its context. This sample is part of a study of shared clonotypes between healthy human individuals. The CDR3 loop spans 14 amino acids. Trimming removed 0 bases from V and 4 bases from J, with 8 bases in between. Germline assignment: CDR1 SGHTA and CDR2 FQGNSA. The method was immunoSEQ multiplex PCR; TCRdb's version includes in-frame clones alone and lacks a portion of them. The sample contains about half a million clones, around 85% of which appear only once. Healthy and HIV-negative, the adult donors had no recent acute infections or vaccinations. Among the donors, all were Caucasian adults who lived in Nashville, Tennessee.

J is TRBJ2-3 and V is TRBV7-2; no clear D gene. The material sequenced was PBMCs. The TCR was taken from a woman aged 40 to 50 in good health. Some clones in this sample may be carry-over from other donors' samples. CDR3 amino acids: CASSLAFVPDTQYF. CDR3 in DNA: TGTGCCAGCAGCTTAGCGTTTGTCCCAGATACGCAGTATTTT. The full variable domain, with the rest looked up from reference TRBV7-2 and TRBJ2-3, is GAGVSQSPSNKVTEKGKDVELRCDPISGHTALYWYRQSLGQGLEFLIYFQGNSAPDKSGLPSDRFSAERTGGSVSTLTIQRTQQEDSAVYLCASSLAFVPDTQYFGPGTRLTVL.